This TCR beta chain stems from a study of T cells in women clearing cervical HPV infection. The wider study: Controls gave blood once infection was undetectable; cases at lesion identification. HLA type stays a possible confounder, typing being limited.

Sequencing used immunoSEQ multiplex PCR; TCRdb keeps in-frame clones, though not all of them. Its table lists 40,000 to 60,000 clones. The trim removed 4 bases at V and 4 bases at J, leaving 11 bases unmatched. This CDR3 has 17 residues. CDR1 SGHDN and CDR2 FVKESK come from the germline V gene. As to this clone: The CDR3 end lies 3 residues beyond the end of the read and is filled in from the germline J gene.

This sequence was found in a woman between 18 and 69 years old with a cervical HPV16 infection that either progressed to CIN3+ or cleared (not recorded which). The chain carries TRBV14 and TRBJ2-2, with TRBD1 matching over 8 bases. Sequencing used blood buffy coat. The covered CDR3 bases are TGTGCCAGCAGCCTCGGGAGTCTGACAGGGGTCACCGGGGAG. As protein: CASSLGSLTGVTGE. The CDR3, in full, reads CASSLGSLTGVTGELFF.